These 24 T cell receptor beta chains were all obtained from the same sample, sequenced in a study of shared clonotypes between healthy human individuals. The protocol was immunoSEQ multiplex PCR, while the TCRdb copy is restricted to in-frame clones and leaves out a portion. The sample shows 1.6 million or so clones, more than 95% of them seen only once. Material: naive CD4+ T cells sorted from blood. Subset indicated: CD45RA+ positively selected. These receptors all stem from a man aged 25-45 years in good health.

This chain joins TRBV7-2 and TRBJ2-2; no reliable D call. This CDR3 comprises 13 residues. Germline assignment: CDR1 SGHTA and CDR2 FQGNSA. The V gene lost 5 bases and the J gene lost 11 bases, with 15 bases spanning the gap. This chain's CDR3 is CASSQGPPRELFF. CDR3 nucleotide sequence: TGTGCCAGCAGCCAAGGACCGCCGCGTGAGCTGTTTTTT.

CDR3 loop: CASRQGNTGELFF. The DNA for the CDR3 is TGTGCCAGCAGACAGGGGAACACCGGGGAGCTGTTTTTT. The gene calls are TRBV14 and TRBJ2-2; weak D call: TRBD1 (6 bases). The CDR3 sequence is 13 residues long. Germline-derived CDR1 and CDR2 are SGHDN and FVKESK. The ends were cut back, 6 bases at V and 1 base at J, with 6 bases in the middle.

This chain's CDR3 is CASSLRTGDGEKLFF. CDR3 bases: TGCGCCAGCAGCTTGAGGACAGGGGATGGGGAAAAACTGTTTTTT. The J gene is TRBJ1-4, the V gene TRBV5-1, with TRBD1 matching 9 bases. CDR1 and CDR2 from the germline V gene are SGHRS and YFSETQ. V lost 1 base to trimming and J lost 8 bases; unmatched junction nucleotides: 6. This CDR3 contains 15 residues.

The chain couples TRBV28 to TRBJ1-3; D remains ambiguous. The CDR3 is made up of 15 amino acids. Germline V gene lookup returns CDR1 MDHEN and CDR2 SYDVKM. V was cut by 6 bases and J by 4 bases, with 16 bases left in between. The CDR3 loop reads CASRTSGKSGNTIYF. The CDR3 DNA sequence: TGTGCCAGCAGAACGTCCGGGAAGTCAGGAAACACCATATATTTT. The whole variable domain, filled in from reference TRBV28 and TRBJ1-3, reads DVKVTQSSRYLVKRTGEKVFLECVQDMDHENMFWYRQDPGLGLRLIYFSYDVKMKEKGDIPEGYSVSREKKERFSLILESASTNQTSMYLCASRTSGKSGNTIYFGEGSWLTVV.

This chain joins TRBV7-2 and TRBJ1-1; a weak D match, TRBD1 (6 bases). Trimming removed 4 bases at V and 1 base at J, with 16 bases between. Per the germline V gene, CDR1 is SGHTA and CDR2 is FQGNSA. The CDR3 extends over 16 amino acids. The CDR3 nucleotides are TGTGCCAGCAGCTCTACTGTACGGGGGGCGAACACTGAAGCTTTCTTT. Encoded protein: CASSSTVRGANTEAFF.

This clone was detected only once. V and J are TRBV10-3 and TRBJ2-1; unclear D gene. Trimming shortened V by 0 bases and J by 8 bases, and 11 bases separated the two germline ends. CDR1 ENHRY and CDR2 SYGVKD come from the germline V gene. The length of the CDR3 is 14 residues. For the CDR3, the DNA is TGTGCCATCAGTGAGTCGGTGCTGGGCTATGAGCAGTTCTTC. This encodes CAISESVLGYEQFF.

This chain links TRBV6-1 with TRBJ1-2; 7 nucleotides align to TRBD1. The trim removed 7 bases at V and 6 bases at J, leaving 5 bases unmatched. The CDR3 sequence is 12 residues long. The germline V gene has CDR1 MNHNS and CDR2 SASEGT. The CDR3 sequence: CASNNRGDGYTF. For the CDR3, the DNA is TGTGCCAGCAATAACAGGGGCGATGGCTACACCTTC.

The gene calls are TRBV19 and TRBJ2-7; D is ambiguous. CDR1 and CDR2 (germline): LNHDA, SQIVND (reference sequence). V dropped 6 bases and J dropped 2 bases, with 11 bases sitting between them. The CDR3 covers 13 residues. The CDR3 spells CASSLPAAYEQYF. The DNA for the CDR3 is TGTGCCAGTAGCCTCCCCGCGGCCTACGAGCAGTACTTC. The full variable domain, completed using reference TRBV19 and TRBJ2-7, is DGGITQSPKYLFRKEGQNVTLSCEQNLNHDAMYWYRQDPGQGLRLIYYSQIVNDFQKGDIAEGYSVSREKKESFPLTVTSAQKNPTAFYLCASSLPAAYEQYFGPGTRLTVT.

The DNA for the CDR3 is TGCAGCGTTAAGGGTAGCGGGCCTCACAATGAGCAGTTCTTC. As protein: CSVKGSGPHNEQFF. The genes are TRBV29-1 and TRBJ2-1; 7 bases line up with TRBD2. J was trimmed by 5 bases and V by 5 bases; bases with no gene match: 9. This CDR3 spans 14 amino acids. Germline CDR1 reads SQVTM; CDR2 reads ANQGSEA.

The V and J genes are TRBV9 and TRBJ2-3; D is possibly TRBD2 (6 bases). V gave up 4 bases and J gave up 2 bases, with 14 bases separating them. Germline loops: CDR1 SGDLS, CDR2 YYNGEE. The CDR3 consists of 15 residues. CDR3 protein: CASSRLADLTDTQYF. CDR3 coding DNA: TGTGCCAGCAGCAGATTAGCGGATCTCACAGATACGCAGTATTTT.

The chain joins TRBV5-4 to TRBJ1-2; TRBD1 matches 7 bases. V gave up 2 bases and J gave up 4 bases; unmatched junction bases: 11. CDR3 length equals 16 residues. CDR1 and CDR2 (germline): SGHNT, YYREEE (reference sequence). CDR3 sequence reads: CASSLRGQAGIYGYTF. CDR3 DNA: TGTGCCAGCAGCTTACGTGGACAGGCAGGGATCTATGGCTACACCTTC.

The V gene is TRBV5-1, the J gene TRBJ2-2, with no clear D. Looked up from germline, CDR1 is SGHRS and CDR2 is YFSETQ. V lost 6 bases and J 6 bases, leaving 18 bases between the germline ends. This CDR3 is 15 amino acids long. The CDR3 reads CASTIGSGTPGELFF. The CDR3 DNA reads TGCGCCAGCACCATCGGATCAGGTACTCCCGGGGAGCTGTTTTTT.

The chain joins TRBV7-8 to TRBJ2-7; a possible D gene is TRBD1 (6 bases). The CDR3 extends over 20 amino acids. From germline, CDR1 is SGHVS and CDR2 FQNEAQ. Trimming pared 5 bases from V and 2 bases from J, leaving 31 bases between. The CDR3 DNA is TGTGCCAGCAGCAGACAGGTTTTCGGCAGACCGACCAACCGTACCTACGAGCAGTACTTC. Residues: CASSRQVFGRPTNRTYEQYF.

The count of this clone is one. The J gene is TRBJ2-1, the V gene TRBV6-5, with 10 bases matching TRBD2. The CDR3 runs 15 residues. Germline V CDR1 and CDR2: MNHEY, SVGAGI. The trim removed 6 bases at V and 8 bases at J, leaving 10 bases unmatched. CDR3 sequence reads: CASRYSGRTSDEQFF. The CDR3 region has the DNA TGTGCCAGCAGATATAGCGGGAGGACTAGTGATGAGCAGTTCTTC.

The V call is TRBV10-1, the J call TRBJ1-2; 8 nucleotides align to TRBD1. CDR1 and CDR2 from the germline V gene are WNHNN and SYGVQD (reference sequence). The CDR3 extends over 16 amino acids. V dropped 9 bases and J dropped 4; count of bases not matched to a gene: 16. The CDR3: CARRRRQGIPAYGYTF. Written as DNA, the CDR3 is TGCGCCAGACGACGAAGACAGGGGATCCCCGCCTATGGCTACACCTTC.

In regard to this clone: Additional DNA sequences in this sample encode the identical CDR3. This rearrangement joins TRBV30 to TRBJ2-1; tentative D call: TRBD2 (5 bases). Germline lookup yields CDR1 GTSNPN and CDR2 SVGIG (reference sequence). The V end lost 2 bases, the J end lost 0 bases, and 8 bases lay between the germline ends. CDR3 length: 14 amino acids. CDR3 sequence reads: CAWSSGSSYNEQFF. As DNA, the CDR3 is TGTGCCTGGAGTAGCGGTAGCTCCTACAATGAGCAGTTCTTC.

This sequence joins TRBV28 and TRBJ2-1; D is ambiguous. The CDR3 extends over 16 amino acids. CDR1 is MDHEN, CDR2 SYDVKM, per germline. V was clipped by 6 bases and J by 0 bases, with 15 bases between them. Here the CDR3 DNA reads TGTGCCAGCAGGTTCTCTGCAGTCCTCTCCTACAATGAGCAGTTCTTC. Translating it yields CASRFSAVLSYNEQFF.

The chain links TRBV5-1 to TRBJ1-2; tentatively, D is TRBD1 (5 bases). The CDR3 is made up of 14 amino acids. CDR1 and CDR2 from the germline V gene are SGHRS and YFSETQ. V dropped 0 bases and J dropped 2 bases, with 8 bases sitting between them. This chain's CDR3 is CASSLARTNYGYTF. The CDR3 bases are TGCGCCAGCAGCTTGGCCAGGACAAACTATGGCTACACCTTC.

The rearrangement joins TRBV5-5 to TRBJ2-3; 12 bases match TRBD2. Trimming took 3 bases from V and 0 from J; bases not matched to a gene: 8. The germline V gene encodes CDR1 SGHKS and CDR2 YYEKEE (reference sequence). The CDR3 runs 18 residues. The DNA of the CDR3 is TGTGCCAGCAGCTCGGGACTAGCGGGCACCACTAGCACAGATACGCAGTATTTT. Translation gives CASSSGLAGTTSTDTQYF.

The chain employs TRBV18 and TRBJ2-7, with D maybe TRBD1 (6 bases). V lost 1 base and J lost 5, with 9 bases in between. CDR1 is KGHSH, CDR2 LQKENI, per germline. The CDR3 totals 13 residues. This CDR3 reads CASSPLQGHEQYF. Written as DNA, the CDR3 is TGTGCCAGCTCACCACTCCAGGGGCACGAGCAGTACTTC.

V is TRBV11-2 and J is TRBJ2-7; D is perhaps TRBD1 (6 bases). This CDR3 has 14 amino acids. CDR1 SGHAT and CDR2 FQNNGV come from the germline V gene. V lost 3 bases, J lost 1 base, and 10 bases lay in between. The CDR3 DNA follows: TGTGCCAGCAGCTTTTACAGGGCATCCTACGAGCAGTACTTC. Protein: CASSFYRASYEQYF.

V usage is TRBV19 and J usage is TRBJ2-2, with D perhaps TRBD2 (7 bases). Between the trimmed V and J ends, which lost 1 base and 7 bases, there was a span of 16 bases. This CDR3 has 16 residues. Per the germline V gene, CDR1 is LNHDA and CDR2 is SQIVND (reference sequence). In DNA, the CDR3 is TGTGCCAGTAGTATAGCCCGTCGGGGGGCACACGGGGAGCTGTTTTTT. It codes for CASSIARRGAHGELFF.

The chain combines TRBV5-1 with TRBJ2-1, with D perhaps given as TRBD1 or TRBD2 (5 bases each). This CDR3 is built from 15 residues. Trimming took off 4 bases at V and 0 bases at J, with 11 bases between the two ends. The germline CDR1 and CDR2 sequences are SGHRS and YFSETQ. CDR3 region: CASSDYRSSYNEQFF. The CDR3 DNA follows: TGCGCCAGCAGCGACTACAGGAGCTCCTACAATGAGCAGTTCTTC.

The gene calls are TRBV10-3 and TRBJ2-7; TRBD1 is a possible D gene (5 bases). V was pared by 6 bases and J by 3 bases, with 12 bases between. The V gene's germline CDR1 is ENHRY and CDR2 SYGVKD. The CDR3 spans 13 residues. CDR3 in amino acids: CAIRFPDSYEQYF. In DNA form, the CDR3 reads TGTGCCATCAGATTTCCCGACAGCTACGAGCAGTACTTC.